The rows below give T cell receptor beta chains drawn from one sample of a study of T cell repertoires in cytomegalovirus infection. TCRdb reprocessed the reads via MiXCR and lists one record per CDR3 protein. Of around 130,000 distinct CDR3 sequences in the sample, 7% to 9.5% are singletons; the top ten hold around a tenth. Sequencing used PBMCs. The receptors derive from a human donor in good health (CMV status not recorded). Some clones in this sample may be carry-over from other donors' samples. Both conserved end residues are part of each CDR3. D genes are given only for firm matches. Size is omitted from some rows. Given values are once, few, many or a class for expanded clones.

CDR3aa	CDR3nt	j_gene	v_gene	abundance	d_gene
CSARETGPRYGEGDQPQHF	TGCAGTGCTAGAGAGACGGGACCGAGGTACGGGGAGGGTGATCAGCCCCAGCATTTT	TRBJ1-5	TRBV20-1	few	NA
CASSVRTGGYTDTQYF	TGTGCCAGCAGCGTCCGGACAGGCGGTTACACAGATACGCAGTATTTT	TRBJ2-3	TRBV9	few	TRBD1
CSAKQGGNTEAFF	TGCAGTGCTAAACAGGGTGGGAACACTGAAGCTTTCTTT	TRBJ1-1	TRBV20-1	few	NA
CASSTGQELYEQYF	TGTGCCAGTAGTACAGGACAGGAGCTCTACGAGCAGTACTTC	TRBJ2-7	TRBV19	NA	TRBD1
CASATGMANEKLFF	TGTGCCAGCGCAACAGGGATGGCTAATGAAAAACTGTTTTTT	TRBJ1-4	TRBV2	NA	NA
CASSSGQGAGETQYF	TGTGCCAGCAGCTCCGGACAGGGGGCTGGGGAGACCCAGTACTTC	TRBJ2-5	TRBV7-9	many	TRBD1
CASGTYTGGNEQFF	TGTGCTAGTGGAACATACACAGGGGGCAATGAGCAGTTCTTC	TRBJ2-1	TRBV12-5	few	TRBD1
CASSQVSGPANYGYTF	TGCGCCAGCAGCCAAGTTTCAGGGCCCGCTAACTATGGCTACACCTTC	TRBJ1-2	TRBV4-1	many	NA
CASSIDTPPRTEAFF	TGTGCCAGTAGTATTGACACGCCACCAAGGACTGAAGCTTTCTTT	TRBJ1-1	TRBV19	many	NA
CASSIDAPTGTSNQPQHF	TGTGCCAGTAGTATAGACGCTCCCACGGGTACGAGCAATCAGCCCCAGCATTTT	TRBJ1-5	TRBV19	medium-sized	NA
CASKTDGRNTEAFF	TGTGCCAGCAAAACGGACGGAAGGAACACTGAAGCTTTCTTT	TRBJ1-1	TRBV2	many	NA
CASTVRDRKYNEQFF	TGTGCCAGCACCGTCCGGGACAGGAAATACAATGAGCAGTTCTTC	TRBJ2-1	TRBV2	many	TRBD1
CASSPSGVHYNEQFF	TGTGCCAGCAGTCCCTCGGGGGTACACTACAATGAGCAGTTCTTC	TRBJ2-1	TRBV28	many	NA
CATSAQREPQNIQYF	TGTGCCACCAGCGCACAGCGGGAGCCCCAGAACATTCAGTACTTC	TRBJ2-4	TRBV15	few	TRBD2
CSATDGRGTRTEAFF	TGCAGTGCTACCGACGGGCGGGGGACGAGGACTGAAGCTTTCTTT	TRBJ1-1	TRBV20-1	few	NA
CASSLPPGTGSYEQYF	TGTGCCAGCAGTCTACCCCCCGGGACGGGCTCCTACGAGCAGTACTTC	TRBJ2-7	TRBV28	many	NA
CASSRGQGSGLVNTDTQYF	TGTGCCAGCAGCCGGGGGCAAGGATCGGGACTAGTTAACACAGATACGCAGTATTTT	TRBJ2-3	TRBV6-1	many	TRBD2
CASSSLGQGAAGELFF	TGTGCCAGCAGTTCCCTTGGACAGGGGGCAGCCGGGGAGCTGTTTTTT	TRBJ2-2	TRBV28	NA	TRBD1
CSALLTTNTEAFF	TGCAGTGCGCTCCTAACAACTAACACTGAAGCTTTCTTT	TRBJ1-1	TRBV20-1	few	NA
CASSFSGISSYEQYF	TGTGCCAGCAGCTTTAGCGGGATAAGCTCCTACGAGCAGTACTTC	TRBJ2-7	TRBV7-2	medium-sized	TRBD2
CASSTDSNQPQHF	TGTGCCAGCAGCACCGATAGCAATCAGCCCCAGCATTTT	TRBJ1-5	TRBV7-2	many	NA
CASSPTTAEVGEKLFF	TGCGCCAGCAGCCCGACGACAGCCGAAGTGGGTGAAAAACTGTTTTTT	TRBJ1-4	TRBV5-1	many	NA
CAISDGGGGIYNEQFF	TGTGCCATCAGTGATGGGGGGGGGGGCATATACAATGAGCAGTTCTTC	TRBJ2-1	TRBV10-3	many	NA
CSARDLGQGRNTIYF	TGCAGTGCTAGAGACCTAGGACAGGGGAGAAACACCATATATTTT	TRBJ1-3	TRBV20-1	many	TRBD1
CASSESGLAGGNEQFF	TGCGCCAGCAGTGAGTCGGGACTAGCGGGTGGAAATGAGCAGTTCTTC	TRBJ2-1	TRBV10-2	many	TRBD2
CASSPSDNRNQPQHF	TGTGCCAGCTCACCCTCGGACAATCGCAATCAGCCCCAGCATTTT	TRBJ1-5	TRBV18	many	NA
CASSLGLTWGVTNEKLFF	TGTGCCAGCAGTTTAGGGCTCACATGGGGGGTCACTAATGAAAAACTGTTTTTT	TRBJ1-4	TRBV28	many	NA
CASSSDRAYGYTF	TGTGCCAGCAGCTCGGACAGGGCCTATGGCTACACCTTC	TRBJ1-2	TRBV7-9	NA	TRBD1
CASSPGGYKNIQYF	TGTGCCAGCAGCCCCGGGGGGTACAAAAACATTCAGTACTTC	TRBJ2-4	TRBV5-4	few	TRBD2